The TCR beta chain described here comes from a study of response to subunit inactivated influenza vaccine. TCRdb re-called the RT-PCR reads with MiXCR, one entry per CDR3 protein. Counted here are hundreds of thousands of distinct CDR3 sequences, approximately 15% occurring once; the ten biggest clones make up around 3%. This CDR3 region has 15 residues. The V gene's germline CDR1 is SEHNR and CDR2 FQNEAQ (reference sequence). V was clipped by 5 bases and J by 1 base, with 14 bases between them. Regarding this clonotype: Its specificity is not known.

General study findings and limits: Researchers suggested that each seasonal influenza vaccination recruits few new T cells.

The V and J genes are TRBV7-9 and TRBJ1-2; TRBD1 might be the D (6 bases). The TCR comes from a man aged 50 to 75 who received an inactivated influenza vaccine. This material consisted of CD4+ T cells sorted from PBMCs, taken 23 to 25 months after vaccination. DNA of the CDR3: TGTGCCAGCAGCCCGTCAGGGGCGCATAACTATGGCTACACCTTC. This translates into CASSPSGAHNYGYTF.